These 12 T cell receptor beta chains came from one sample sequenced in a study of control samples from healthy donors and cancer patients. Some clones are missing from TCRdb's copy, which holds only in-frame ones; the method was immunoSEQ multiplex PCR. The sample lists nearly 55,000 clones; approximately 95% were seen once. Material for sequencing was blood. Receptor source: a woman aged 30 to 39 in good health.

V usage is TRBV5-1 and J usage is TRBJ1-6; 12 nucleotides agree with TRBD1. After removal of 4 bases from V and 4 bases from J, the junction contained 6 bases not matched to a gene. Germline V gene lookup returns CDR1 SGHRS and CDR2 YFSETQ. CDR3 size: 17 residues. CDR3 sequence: CASSPGTGGKYNSPLHF. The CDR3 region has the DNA TGCGCCAGCAGCCCGGGGACAGGGGGCAAGTATAATTCACCCCTCCACTTT.

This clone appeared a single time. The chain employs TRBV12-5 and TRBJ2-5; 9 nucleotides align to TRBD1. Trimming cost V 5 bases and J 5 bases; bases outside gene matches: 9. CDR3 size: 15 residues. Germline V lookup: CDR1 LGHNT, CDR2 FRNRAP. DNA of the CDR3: TGTGCTAGTGGTCCCGGGACAGGGCTTATCGAGACCCAGTACTTC. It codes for CASGPGTGLIETQYF.

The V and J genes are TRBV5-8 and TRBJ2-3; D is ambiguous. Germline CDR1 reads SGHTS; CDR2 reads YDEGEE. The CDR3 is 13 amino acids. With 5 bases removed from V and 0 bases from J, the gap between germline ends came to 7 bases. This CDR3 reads CASRRSSTDTQYF. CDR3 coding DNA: TGTGCCAGCAGAAGGAGTAGCACAGATACGCAGTATTTT.

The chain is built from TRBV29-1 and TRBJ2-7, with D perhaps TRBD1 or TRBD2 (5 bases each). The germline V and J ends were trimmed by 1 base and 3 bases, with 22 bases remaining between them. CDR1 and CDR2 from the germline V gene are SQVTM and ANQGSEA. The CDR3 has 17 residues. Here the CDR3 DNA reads TGCAGCGTTGAAGCTGAGACCGGGACCCCCCCGAACTACGAGCAGTACTTC. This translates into CSVEAETGTPPNYEQYF.

The CDR3 reads CASSPPGQGYNEQFF. In nucleotides, the CDR3 is TGTGCCAGCAGCCCACCGGGACAGGGCTACAATGAGCAGTTCTTC. The chain couples TRBV5-4 to TRBJ2-1; the match to TRBD1 covers 9 bases. The CDR3 runs 15 residues. Germline V gene sequence: CDR1 SGHNT, CDR2 YYREEE (reference sequence). The V segment lost 4 bases and the J segment 3 bases; nucleotides outside the gene matches: 5.

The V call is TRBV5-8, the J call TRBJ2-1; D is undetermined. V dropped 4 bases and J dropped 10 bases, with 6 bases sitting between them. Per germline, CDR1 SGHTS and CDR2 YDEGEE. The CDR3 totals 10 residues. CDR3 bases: TGTGCCAGCAGCCCCCCCGAGCAGTTCTTC. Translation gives CASSPPEQFF. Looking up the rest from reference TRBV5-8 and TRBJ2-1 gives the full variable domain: EAGVTQSPTHLIKTRGQQATLRCSPISGHTSVYWYQQALGLGLQFLLWYDEGEERNRGNFPPRFSGRQFPNYSSELNVNALELEDSALYLCASSPPEQFFGPGTRLTVL.

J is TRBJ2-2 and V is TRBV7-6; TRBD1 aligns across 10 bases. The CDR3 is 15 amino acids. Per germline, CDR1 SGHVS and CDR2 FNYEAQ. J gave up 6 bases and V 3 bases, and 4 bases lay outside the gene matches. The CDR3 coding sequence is TGTGCCAGCAGCTTTACGGACAGGGGGTCCGGGGAGCTGTTTTTT. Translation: CASSFTDRGSGELFF.

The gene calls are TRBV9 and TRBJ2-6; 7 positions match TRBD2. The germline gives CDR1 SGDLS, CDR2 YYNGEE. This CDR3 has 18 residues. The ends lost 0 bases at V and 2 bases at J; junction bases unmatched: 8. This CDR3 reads CASSVAAGRGPGANVLTF. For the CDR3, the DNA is TGTGCCAGCAGCGTAGCCGCGGGGAGGGGACCTGGGGCCAACGTCCTGACTTTC. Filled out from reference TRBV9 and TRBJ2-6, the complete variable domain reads DSGVTQTPKHLITATGQRVTLRCSPRSGDLSVYWYQQSLDQGLQFLIQYYNGEERAKGNILERFSAQQFPDLHSELNLSSLELGDSALYFCASSVAAGRGPGANVLTFGAGSRLTVL.

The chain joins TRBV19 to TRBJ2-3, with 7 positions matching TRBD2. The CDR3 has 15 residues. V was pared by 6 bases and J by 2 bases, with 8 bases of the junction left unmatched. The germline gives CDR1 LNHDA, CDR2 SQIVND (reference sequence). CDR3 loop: CASSLGLVYTDTQYF. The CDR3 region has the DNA TGTGCCAGTAGCCTAGGACTAGTGTACACAGATACGCAGTATTTT.

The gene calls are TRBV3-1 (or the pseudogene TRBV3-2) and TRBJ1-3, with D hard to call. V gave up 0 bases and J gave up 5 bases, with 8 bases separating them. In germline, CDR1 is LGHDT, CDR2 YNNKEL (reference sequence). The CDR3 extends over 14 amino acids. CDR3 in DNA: TGTGCCAGCAGCCAAGAGGGAGGGAGAAACACCATATATTTT. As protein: CASSQEGGRNTIYF.

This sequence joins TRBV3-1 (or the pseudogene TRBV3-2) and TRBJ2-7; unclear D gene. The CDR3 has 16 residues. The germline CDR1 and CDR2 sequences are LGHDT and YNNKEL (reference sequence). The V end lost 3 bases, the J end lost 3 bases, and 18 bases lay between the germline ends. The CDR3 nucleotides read TGTGCCAGCAGCCATCGGTCGGGTAGCCTGGGCTACGAGCAGTACTTC. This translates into CASSHRSGSLGYEQYF.

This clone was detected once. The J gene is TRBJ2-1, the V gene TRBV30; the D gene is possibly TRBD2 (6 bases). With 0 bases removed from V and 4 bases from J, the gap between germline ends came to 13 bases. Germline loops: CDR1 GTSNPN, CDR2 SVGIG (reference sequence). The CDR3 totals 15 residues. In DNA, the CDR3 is TGTGCCTGGAGTGTCGGGGACTCCGTATACAATGAGCAGTTCTTC. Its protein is CAWSVGDSVYNEQFF.